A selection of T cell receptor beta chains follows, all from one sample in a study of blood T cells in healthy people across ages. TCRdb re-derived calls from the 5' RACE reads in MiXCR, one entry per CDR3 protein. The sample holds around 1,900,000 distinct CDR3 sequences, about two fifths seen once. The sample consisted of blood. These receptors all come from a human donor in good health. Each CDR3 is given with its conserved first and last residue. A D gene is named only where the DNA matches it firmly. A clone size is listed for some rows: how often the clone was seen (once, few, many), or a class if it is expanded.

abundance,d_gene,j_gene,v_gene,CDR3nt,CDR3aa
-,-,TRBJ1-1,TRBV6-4,TGTGCCAGCAGTGACTCGGCCATGGACCTGGTTTTCTTT,CASSDSAMDLVFF
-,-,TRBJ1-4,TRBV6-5,TGTGCCAGCAGTCCCGTTGGGTGGGAGGGACATGAAAAACTGTTTTTT,CASSPVGWEGHEKLFF
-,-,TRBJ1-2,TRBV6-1,TGTGCCAGCAGTGAAGAACCGGGGCACCGCTACACCTTC,CASSEEPGHRYTF
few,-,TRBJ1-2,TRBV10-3,TGTGCCATCAGTCCCGAAGGTCGGGTCGGCTACACCTTC,CAISPEGRVGYTF
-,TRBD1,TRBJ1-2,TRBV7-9,TGTGCCAGCAGTATCTCAGGGGGCGATGATGGCTACACCTTC,CASSISGGDDGYTF
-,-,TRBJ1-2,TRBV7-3,TGTGCCAGCAGCTTAGACTCCGGGGCTGACTACACCTTC,CASSLDSGADYTF
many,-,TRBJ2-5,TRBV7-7,TGTGCCAGCAGCTTAGTTGGAGGTTCCTCCGACGAGACCCAGTACTTC,CASSLVGGSSDETQYF
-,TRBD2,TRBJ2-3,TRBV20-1,TGCAGTGCTTGGGGGAGCGGGGGGCTAGACACAGATACGCAGTATTTT,CSAWGSGGLDTDTQYF
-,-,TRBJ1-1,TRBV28,TGTGCCAGCCAAGGGGTTTTCTTT,CASQGVFF
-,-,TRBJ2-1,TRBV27,TGTGCCAGCAGTTTAGTGGGGGACGTCGATGAGCAGTTCTTC,CASSLVGDVDEQFF
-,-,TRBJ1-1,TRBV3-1,TGTGCCAGCAGCCAAGTTCTTTTAAACACTGAAGCTTTCTTT,CASSQVLLNTEAFF
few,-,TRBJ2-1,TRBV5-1,TGCGCCAGCAGCTCACAAATTGGGGGACAGCAGTTCTTC,CASSSQIGGQQFF
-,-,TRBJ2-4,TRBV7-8,TGTGCCAGCAGCCCCGTGGGAAGTGACAACATTCAGTACTTC,CASSPVGSDNIQYF
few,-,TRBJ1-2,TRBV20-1,TGCAGTGCGGGCAGAGCTAACTATGGCTACACCTTC,CSAGRANYGYTF
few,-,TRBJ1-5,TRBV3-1,TGTGCCAGCAGCCAAGGGCGTTCTCAGCCCCAGCATTTT,CASSQGRSQPQHF
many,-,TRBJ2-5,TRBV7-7,TGTGCTAGCAGCTTAAACCTTCAAGAGACCCAGTACTTC,CASSLNLQETQYF
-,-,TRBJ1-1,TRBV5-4,TGTGCCAGCAGCTGGGCGAGCCAGAACACTGAAGCTTTCTTT,CASSWASQNTEAFF
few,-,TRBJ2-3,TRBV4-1,TGCGCCAGCAGCTATGACTATAGCACAGATACGCAGTATTTT,CASSYDYSTDTQYF
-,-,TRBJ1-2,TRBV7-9,TGTGCCAGCAGCTTAATTAACGGCTCCAGGGATGGCTACACCTTC,CASSLINGSRDGYTF
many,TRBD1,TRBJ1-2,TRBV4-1,TGCGCCAGCAGCCAAGATTTTCGAGGACAGGCCGCTAACTATGGCTACACCTTC,CASSQDFRGQAANYGYTF
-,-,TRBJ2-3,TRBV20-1,TGCAGTGCTAGAGTGACCTCTAGCACAGATACGCAGTATTTT,CSARVTSSTDTQYF
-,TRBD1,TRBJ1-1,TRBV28,TGTGCCAGCAATGACAGGGTTTTAGCTGAAGCTTTCTTT,CASNDRVLAEAFF
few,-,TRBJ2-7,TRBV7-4,TGTGCCAGCAGCTTCTGGACCTCCTACGAGCAGTACTTC,CASSFWTSYEQYF
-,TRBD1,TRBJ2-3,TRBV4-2,TGTGCCAGCAGCCAACGGAACAGGGGCGAAGGTATAACAGATACGCAGTATTTT,CASSQRNRGEGITDTQYF
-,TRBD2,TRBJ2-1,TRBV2,TGTGCCAGCAGTGGTTTCCCTAGCGGGGGTACATACAATGAGCAGTTCTTC,CASSGFPSGGTYNEQFF
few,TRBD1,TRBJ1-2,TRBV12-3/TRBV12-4,TGTGCCAGCAGCCCCTGGGGACAGGGAAAATCCGGGGATGGCTACACCTTC,CASSPWGQGKSGDGYTF
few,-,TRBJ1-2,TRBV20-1,TGCAGTGCTCGTTCCCAGGGGCTCTATGGCTACACCTTC,CSARSQGLYGYTF
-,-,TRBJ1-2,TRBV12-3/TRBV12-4,TGTGCCAGCAGTTTCGGGGCCTCTTATGGCTACACCTTC,CASSFGASYGYTF
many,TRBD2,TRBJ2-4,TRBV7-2,TGTGCCAGCAGCTTAGCTTCAGGGACTAGCGGGCCCCAGGGGCAGTACTTC,CASSLASGTSGPQGQYF
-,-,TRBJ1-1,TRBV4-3,TGCGCCAGCAGCTTAAAAACAGGGCTTGGTACTGAAGCTTTCTTT,CASSLKTGLGTEAFF
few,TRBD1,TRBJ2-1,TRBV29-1,TGCAGCGCCGCGGCGACAGGGTTCAATGAGCAGTTCTTC,CSAAATGFNEQFF
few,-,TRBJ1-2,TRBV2,TGTGCCAGCAGTGCAACTACACCTCTGGGCTATGGCTACACCTTC,CASSATTPLGYGYTF
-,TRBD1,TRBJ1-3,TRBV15,TGTGCCACCAGCACTCCGGGACAGCTTCCTGGAAACACCATATATTTT,CATSTPGQLPGNTIYF
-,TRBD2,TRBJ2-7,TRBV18,TGTGCCAGCTCACAACCGGGACTAGCCCCCGAGCAGTACTTC,CASSQPGLAPEQYF
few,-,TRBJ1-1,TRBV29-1,TGCAGCGTTGAACTTTGGGGAAGCACCACTGAAGCTTTCTTT,CSVELWGSTTEAFF
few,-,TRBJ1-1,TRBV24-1,TGTGCCACCAGTGGCGCCACAGGGTCAGTTACTGAAGCTTTCTTT,CATSGATGSVTEAFF
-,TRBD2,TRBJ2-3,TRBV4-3,TGCGCCAGCAGCCAAGTCCTAGCGGGGGGGCCCACAGATACGCAGTATTTT,CASSQVLAGGPTDTQYF
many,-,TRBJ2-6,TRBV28,TGTGCCAGCAGTTTAAGTTTTGGTGGGGCCAACGTCCTGACTTTC,CASSLSFGGANVLTF
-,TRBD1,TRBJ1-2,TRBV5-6,TGTGCCAGCAGCTGGGGGACAGGGGCTAATAATGGCTACACCTTC,CASSWGTGANNGYTF
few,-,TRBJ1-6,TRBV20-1,TGCAGTGCCCTCAGAGGAGGAGGGCCCCGAAATTCACCCCTCCACTTT,CSALRGGGPRNSPLHF
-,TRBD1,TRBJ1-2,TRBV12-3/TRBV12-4,TGTGCCACCATCAGGGGGCCTAACTATGGCTACACCTTC,CATIRGPNYGYTF
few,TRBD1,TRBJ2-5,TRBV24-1,TGTGCCACCAGTGACTACCGACAGGGTGGGGTGCAAGAGACCCAGTACTTC,CATSDYRQGGVQETQYF
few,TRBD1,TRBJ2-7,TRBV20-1,TGCAGTGCTAGAGACCCGACAGGGAGTGGAAGCGAGCAGTACTTC,CSARDPTGSGSEQYF
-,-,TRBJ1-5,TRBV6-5,TGTGCCAGCAGTCCAAGCCGGACACATAGCAATCAGCCCCAGCATTTT,CASSPSRTHSNQPQHF
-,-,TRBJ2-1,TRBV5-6,TGTGCCAGCAGTATGGGCTTACCCCTGAATGAGCAGTTCTTC,CASSMGLPLNEQFF
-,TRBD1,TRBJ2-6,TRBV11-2,TGTGCCAGCAGCCTAATCCGGGACAGGGGACTTAATTTTAGCTCTGGGGCCAACGTCCTGACTTTC,CASSLIRDRGLNFSSGANVLTF